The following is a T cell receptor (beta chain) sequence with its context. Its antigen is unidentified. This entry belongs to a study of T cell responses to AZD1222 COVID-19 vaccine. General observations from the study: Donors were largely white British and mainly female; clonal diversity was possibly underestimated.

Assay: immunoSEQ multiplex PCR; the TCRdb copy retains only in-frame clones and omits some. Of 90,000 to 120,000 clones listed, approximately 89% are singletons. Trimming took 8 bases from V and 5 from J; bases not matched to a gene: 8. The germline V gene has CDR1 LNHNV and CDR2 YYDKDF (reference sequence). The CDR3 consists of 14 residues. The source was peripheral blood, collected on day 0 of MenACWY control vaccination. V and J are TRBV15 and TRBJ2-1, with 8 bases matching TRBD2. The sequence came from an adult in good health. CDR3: CATEARGLDNEQFF. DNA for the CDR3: TGTGCCACCGAGGCCAGGGGACTAGACAATGAGCAGTTCTTC. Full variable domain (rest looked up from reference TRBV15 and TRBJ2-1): DAMVIQNPRYQVTQFGKPVTLSCSQTLNHNVMYWYQQKSSQAPKLLFHYYDKDFNNEADTPDNFQSRRPNTSFCFLDIRSPGLGDTAMYLCATEARGLDNEQFFGPGTRLTVL.